This T cell receptor beta chain was found in a study of OX40 agonist ivuxolimab in advanced cancers. Some clones are missing from TCRdb's copy, which holds only in-frame ones; the method was immunoSEQ multiplex PCR. This sample carries about 55,000 clones, about four fifths of them seen once, and the ten largest clones take 4.6%. This material consisted of CD4+ or CD8+ T cells sorted from blood, taken in a trial of the OX40 agonist ivuxolimab. The receptor was isolated from an adult with an advanced solid tumor such as melanoma, head and neck, liver or kidney cancer.

As DNA, the CDR3 is TGCAGCGTGTATACTAGCGGGAGGGAGACCCAGTACTTC. It encodes CSVYTSGRETQYF. The chain links TRBV29-1 to TRBJ2-5; the match to TRBD2 covers 12 bases. The CDR3 has 13 amino acids. Per the germline V gene, CDR1 is SQVTM and CDR2 is ANQGSEA. J was trimmed by 5 bases and V by 6 bases; bases with no gene match: 4.